These 23 T cell receptor beta chains were sequenced from one sample in a study of CD8+CD57+ T cells in acquired aplastic anemia. According to the study, genomic DNA was the template for TCR beta VDJ and CDR3 profiling. TCRdb re-analysed the reads in MiXCR, keeping a single row per CDR3 protein. The table records under 350,000 distinct CDR3 sequences, approximately 60% of them present only once. For sequencing, patients were chosen who had shown expansion of CD8+CD57+ cells by flow cytometry. The sequencing sample was made of sorted CD4+, CD8+, or CD8+CD57+ T cells (not recorded which) from PBMCs. These receptors all come from a human donor with aplastic anemia.

The chain combines TRBV7-2 with TRBJ1-6; 7 bases are shared with TRBD1. The CDR3 is made up of 15 amino acids. The V gene's germline CDR1 is SGHTA and CDR2 FQGNSA. V dropped 4 bases and J dropped 5; count of bases not matched to a gene: 5. CDR3 amino acids: CASSSTGQHNSPLHF. The CDR3 DNA is TGTGCCAGCAGCTCCACGGGACAGCATAATTCACCCCTCCACTTT.

This clonotype has ten or more counts. Germline and junction disagree at one end, which may indicate a read error. This rearrangement joins TRBV6-1 to TRBJ1-2; 9 bases fit TRBD1. Germline V gives CDR1 MNHNS, CDR2 SASEGT. The CDR3 runs 13 residues. The CDR3 loop reads CASSEVAWTGVNF. DNA of the CDR3: TGTGCCAGCAGTGAAGTTGCCTGGACAGGGGTAAACTTC.

V gene TRBV9 combines with J gene TRBJ2-1; D is unresolved. The germline V gene has CDR1 SGDLS and CDR2 YYNGEE. The CDR3 sequence is 13 residues long. Deletions cut 0 bases from V and 6 bases from J, with 7 bases between. The CDR3 loop is CASSVEIANEQFF. CDR3 nucleotide sequence: TGTGCCAGCAGCGTAGAAATAGCCAATGAGCAGTTCTTC.

This clonotype was found many times. This sequence joins TRBV7-9 and TRBJ2-7; D is undetermined. Trimming removed 1 base from V and 0 bases from J, with 7 bases in between. CDR1 and CDR2 from the germline V gene are SEHNR and FQNEAQ (reference sequence). This CDR3 spans 14 amino acids. CDR3 amino acids: CASSLEASSYEQYF. In DNA, the CDR3 is TGTGCCAGCAGCTTAGAGGCGAGCTCCTACGAGCAGTACTTC.

The rearrangement joins TRBV6-5 to TRBJ2-6; D perhaps matches TRBD2 (6 bases). CDR3 length: 16 residues. V gave up 0 bases and J gave up 1 base, with 7 bases separating them. CDR1 and CDR2 from the germline V gene are MNHEY and SVGAGI. The CDR3 DNA is TGTGCCAGCAGTTACTCGGGAGGTTCTGGGGCCAACGTCCTGACTTTC. Its protein product is CASSYSGGSGANVLTF.

This chain joins TRBV19 and TRBJ1-1; D may be TRBD1 (6 bases). Germline V CDR1 and CDR2: LNHDA, SQIVND (reference sequence). The length of the CDR3 is 11 residues. The V end lost 4 bases, the J end lost 11 bases, and 11 bases lay between the germline ends. In DNA, the CDR3 is TGTGCCAGTAGTAGGGGGGGGCTGGCTTTCTTT. Translated: CASSRGGLAFF. The full variable domain, rest sourced from reference TRBV19 and TRBJ1-1, is DGGITQSPKYLFRKEGQNVTLSCEQNLNHDAMYWYRQDPGQGLRLIYYSQIVNDFQKGDIAEGYSVSREKKESFPLTVTSAQKNPTAFYLCASSRGGLAFFGQGTRLTVV.

The genes are TRBV20-1 and TRBJ2-1; D remains unclear. From germline, CDR1 is DFQATT and CDR2 SNEGSKA (reference sequence). The CDR3 spans 10 residues. With 3 bases removed from V and 12 bases from J, the gap between germline ends came to 9 bases. CDR3: CSASGHRQFF. DNA for the CDR3: TGCAGTGCTAGCGGCCACCGGCAGTTCTTC.

The sample holds many counts of this clonotype. J is TRBJ1-5 and V is TRBV15; a possible D gene is TRBD1 (5 bases). CDR1 LNHNV and CDR2 YYDKDF come from the germline V gene (reference sequence). Trimming stripped 0 bases from V and 4 bases from J, with 13 bases between. CDR3 size: 16 residues. This CDR3 is CATSRDHGATNQPQHF. As DNA, the CDR3 is TGTGCCACCAGCAGAGATCACGGGGCGACTAATCAGCCCCAGCATTTT. Full variable domain (missing parts from reference TRBV15 and TRBJ1-5): DAMVIQNPRYQVTQFGKPVTLSCSQTLNHNVMYWYQQKSSQAPKLLFHYYDKDFNNEADTPDNFQSRRPNTSFCFLDIRSPGLGDTAMYLCATSRDHGATNQPQHFGDGTRLSIL.

This clonotype has only a few counts. This sequence joins TRBV29-1 and TRBJ1-2; TRBD1 agrees at 9 bases. The CDR3 covers 13 residues. The germline gives CDR1 SQVTM, CDR2 ANQGSEA. Germline trimming cut 6 bases from V and 8 bases from J; bases unmatched to any gene: 10. CDR3 amino acids: CSVESGTGSGYTF. In nucleotides, the CDR3 is TGCAGCGTGGAATCCGGGACAGGGAGCGGCTACACCTTC.

The chain recombines TRBV12-3 or TRBV12-4 with TRBJ2-1, with 14 positions matching TRBD2. V dropped 3 bases and J dropped 8; count of bases not matched to a gene: 6. This CDR3 region has 16 residues. This CDR3 is CASSFGTSGGWYEQFF. In DNA form, the CDR3 reads TGTGCCAGCAGTTTCGGGACTAGCGGGGGATGGTATGAGCAGTTCTTC.

The chain carries TRBV19 and TRBJ1-5; D is perhaps TRBD1 (5 bases). CDR1 is LNHDA and CDR2 is SQIVND in the germline V gene (reference sequence). Trimming took 3 bases from V and 6 from J, leaving 15 bases between them. This CDR3 is 15 amino acids long. The CDR3 here is CASSIGGGRGQPQHF. CDR3 sequence (DNA): TGTGCCAGTAGTATTGGGGGGGGACGGGGTCAGCCCCAGCATTTT.

The sample holds a few counts of this clonotype. This rearrangement joins TRBV20-1 to TRBJ2-2; D is unresolved. The germline V gene has CDR1 DFQATT and CDR2 SNEGSKA (reference sequence). V lost 0 bases and J lost 7, with 12 bases in between. The CDR3 length is 14 residues. The CDR3 bases are TGCAGTGCTAGAGATGCCCCCCCAGGCGGGGAGCTGTTTTTT. It translates to CSARDAPPGGELFF.

V is TRBV5-1 and J is TRBJ2-5; 9 positions match TRBD2. Germline loops: CDR1 SGHRS, CDR2 YFSETQ. This CDR3 comprises 14 residues. J lost 4 bases, V lost 2 bases, and 3 bases had no gene match. CDR3 sequence: CASSLAGGTETQYF. CDR3 in DNA: TGCGCCAGCAGCTTAGCGGGGGGAACAGAGACCCAGTACTTC. Looking up the rest from reference TRBV5-1 and TRBJ2-5 gives the full variable domain: KAGVTQTPRYLIKTRGQQVTLSCSPISGHRSVSWYQQTPGQGLQFLFEYFSETQRNKGNFPGRFSGRQFSNSRSEMNVSTLELGDSALYLCASSLAGGTETQYFGPGTRLLVL.

The chain couples TRBV10-3 to TRBJ2-1; 11 nucleotides agree with TRBD2. This CDR3 is built from 14 residues. Germline values: CDR1 ENHRY, CDR2 SYGVKD. Losses at the gene ends were 11 bases for V and 8 bases for J; bases not matched to a gene: 11. The CDR3 region is CAVRASGRIYEQFF. In DNA, the CDR3 is TGTGCCGTCCGTGCTAGCGGGAGGATATATGAGCAGTTCTTC.

The V call is TRBV14, the J call TRBJ1-1, with D maybe TRBD1 (5 bases). From germline, CDR1 is SGHDN and CDR2 FVKESK. CDR3 length: 15 residues. Between the trimmed V and J ends, which lost 1 base and 4 bases, there was a span of 13 bases. The CDR3 sequence is CASSQGYPGGTEAFF. In DNA form, the CDR3 reads TGTGCCAGCAGCCAAGGGTACCCGGGGGGCACTGAAGCTTTCTTT. The entire variable domain, with the rest obtained from reference TRBV14 and TRBJ1-1, is as follows: EAGVTQFPSHSVIEKGQTVTLRCDPISGHDNLYWYRRVMGKEIKFLLHFVKESKQDESGMPNNRFLAERTGGTYSTLKVQPAELEDSGVYFCASSQGYPGGTEAFFGQGTRLTVV.

This clonotype was counted ten times or more. The chain uses TRBV12-3 or TRBV12-4 and TRBJ2-1; tentative D call: TRBD2 (6 bases). The CDR3 extends over 16 amino acids. V was cut by 3 bases and J by 6 bases, with 18 bases left in between. The CDR3 DNA reads TGTGCCAGCAGTTTCGCTGTGCGGACTACGGGCAATGAGCAGTTCTTC. This gives the protein CASSFAVRTTGNEQFF.

The V and J genes are TRBV30 and TRBJ1-5, with D perhaps TRBD1 (6 bases). CDR1 GTSNPN and CDR2 SVGIG come from the germline V gene (reference sequence). V lost 0 bases to trimming and J lost 3 bases, with 12 bases between them. The CDR3 has 15 amino acids. The CDR3 region has the DNA TGTGCCTGGAGTGTACAGGGCGGGACCAATCAGCCCCAGCATTTT. Amino acid sequence: CAWSVQGGTNQPQHF.

This clonotype was found many times. V and J are TRBV5-4 and TRBJ2-1, with 11 bases lining up with TRBD2. The CDR3 is made up of 15 amino acids. Germline CDR1 and CDR2: SGHNT and YYREEE (reference sequence). V lost 4 bases to trimming and J lost 7 bases; unmatched junction nucleotides: 7. The DNA for the CDR3 is TGTGCCAGCAGCGCTCCTAGCGGGGGGTTGAATGAGCAGTTCTTC. It yields the protein CASSAPSGGLNEQFF. Full variable domain (remainder filled in from reference TRBV5-4 and TRBJ2-1): ETGVTQSPTHLIKTRGQQVTLRCSSQSGHNTVSWYQQALGQGPQFIFQYYREEENGRGNFPPRFSGLQFPNYSSELNVNALELDDSALYLCASSAPSGGLNEQFFGPGTRLTVL.

The chain uses TRBV20-1 and TRBJ1-2, with 9 bases identical to TRBD1. Germline trimming cut 5 bases from V and 1 base from J; bases unmatched to any gene: 2. Germline loops: CDR1 DFQATT, CDR2 SNEGSKA (reference sequence). The CDR3 totals 13 residues. The DNA for the CDR3 is TGCAGTGCTGGGGGACAGGGTAACTATGGCTACACCTTC. Translated, it gives CSAGGQGNYGYTF.

In its sample, this clonotype was seen many times. CDR3 amino acids: CASSIFPLDRGGYTF. The CDR3 region has the DNA TGTGCCAGTAGTATATTCCCCCTCGACAGGGGTGGCTACACCTTC. The chain carries TRBV19 and TRBJ1-2; 8 bases map to TRBD1. CDR3 size: 15 residues. J gave up 7 bases and V 2 bases, and 9 bases lay outside the gene matches. The germline V gene has CDR1 LNHDA and CDR2 SQIVND (reference sequence).

A few counts support this clonotype. This chain joins TRBV7-2 and TRBJ2-5; 11 bases line up with TRBD2. Looked up from germline, CDR1 is SGHTA and CDR2 is FQGNSA. The ends lost 5 bases at V and 5 bases at J; junction bases unmatched: 4. This CDR3 contains 14 residues. This CDR3 is CASSEVAGGETQYF. In DNA, the CDR3 is TGTGCCAGCAGCGAAGTAGCGGGAGGGGAGACCCAGTACTTC.

This clonotype has a handful of counts. The rearrangement joins TRBV2 to TRBJ2-7, with D maybe TRBD1 (6 bases). Trimming shortened V by 7 bases and J by 2 bases, and 9 bases separated the two germline ends. The CDR3 covers 12 residues. Germline V lookup: CDR1 SNHLY, CDR2 FYNNEI. The CDR3 here is CASNSGAYEQYF. For the CDR3, the DNA is TGTGCCAGCAACTCAGGGGCCTACGAGCAGTACTTC. The full variable domain, in which reference TRBV2 and TRBJ2-7 provide the parts outside the CDR3, is EPEVTQTPSHQVTQMGQEVILRCVPISNHLYFYWYRQILGQKVEFLVSFYNNEISEKSEIFDDQFSVERPDGSNFTLKIRSTKLEDSAMYFCASNSGAYEQYFGPGTRLTVT.

V gene TRBV10-3 combines with J gene TRBJ1-2; 8 nucleotides match TRBD1. The CDR3 totals 20 residues. The germline V gene encodes CDR1 ENHRY and CDR2 SYGVKD. V was clipped by 6 bases and J by 2 bases; unmatched bases: 23. The CDR3 DNA sequence: TGTGCCATCAGGGGGGGCATACGCGTTTCAACAGGGGGAATCAACTATGGCTACACCTTC. Translating it yields CAIRGGIRVSTGGINYGYTF.